These T cell receptor beta chains were read from a single sample in a study of blood T cell repertoires in COVID-19. Sequencing was performed with immunoSEQ multiplex PCR; in TCRdb, only in-frame clones are kept and a portion is missing. The table includes 150,000 to 200,000 clones, approximately 88% detected once. Sequenced material: PBMCs or T cells enriched from blood (not recorded which). These receptors originate from a woman aged 55 to 70 who had recovered from COVID-19. Each CDR3 is given with its conserved first and last residue. Each record gives: CDR3 length, D gene, V gene, J gene, clone size, CDR3 DNA, CDR3 protein. The D gene is left open where the match is weak. Not every row has a clone size; where given, it reads once, few, many or a size class.

cdr3_length: 16; d_call: NA; v_call: TRBV5-1; j_call: TRBJ2-7; clone_size: NA; cdr3_nt: TGCGCCAGCAGCTTGACTAGTTCGCGAGGGGGCTACGAGCAGTACTTC; cdr3_aa: CASSLTSSRGGYEQYF
cdr3_length: 16; d_call: TRBD2; v_call: TRBV5-1; j_call: TRBJ2-5; clone_size: NA; cdr3_nt: TGCGCCAGCAGCTTGGATACTAGCGATAATCGGGGGACCCAGTACTTC; cdr3_aa: CASSLDTSDNRGTQYF
cdr3_length: 15; d_call: NA; v_call: TRBV5-1; j_call: TRBJ2-1; clone_size: NA; cdr3_nt: TGCGCCAGCAGTGACAGGACAGAAGACTACAATGAGCAGTTCTTC; cdr3_aa: CASSDRTEDYNEQFF
cdr3_length: 12; d_call: NA; v_call: TRBV6-5; j_call: TRBJ1-1; clone_size: once; cdr3_nt: TGTGCAGCCGGGGGGCGTTACACTGAAGCTTTCTTT; cdr3_aa: CAAGGRYTEAFF
cdr3_length: 16; d_call: TRBD2; v_call: TRBV5-6; j_call: TRBJ2-3; clone_size: NA; cdr3_nt: TGTGCCAGCAGCTTGGGCTTAGCGGGACGCACAGATACGCAGTATTTT; cdr3_aa: CASSLGLAGRTDTQYF
cdr3_length: 14; d_call: NA; v_call: TRBV5-1; j_call: TRBJ2-1; clone_size: NA; cdr3_nt: TGCGCCAGCAGCTTGGTAGGGGCTAGCGATGAGCAGTTCTTC; cdr3_aa: CASSLVGASDEQFF
cdr3_length: 15; d_call: NA; v_call: TRBV5-4; j_call: TRBJ2-2; clone_size: NA; cdr3_nt: TGTGCCAGCAGCTTGGCAATTTCAGTTTCCGGGGAGCTGTTTTTT; cdr3_aa: CASSLAISVSGELFF
cdr3_length: 13; d_call: NA; v_call: TRBV11-2; j_call: TRBJ1-4; clone_size: NA; cdr3_nt: TGTGCCAGCAGCTTAGAGTGGCAGGGTGGACTGTTTTTT; cdr3_aa: CASSLEWQGGLFF
cdr3_length: 12; d_call: NA; v_call: TRBV11-2; j_call: TRBJ2-7; clone_size: NA; cdr3_nt: TGTGCCAGCAGCAAGAACAGGGACGAGCAGTACTTC; cdr3_aa: CASSKNRDEQYF
cdr3_length: 11; d_call: TRBD2; v_call: TRBV30; j_call: TRBJ2-7; clone_size: NA; cdr3_nt: TGTGCCACCGGGACTAGCGACGAGCAGTACTTC; cdr3_aa: CATGTSDEQYF
cdr3_length: 14; d_call: TRBD2; v_call: TRBV11-2; j_call: TRBJ2-7; clone_size: NA; cdr3_nt: TGTGCCAGCGACGACCATAGCGGGCCGTACGAGCAGTACTTC; cdr3_aa: CASDDHSGPYEQYF
cdr3_length: 14; d_call: TRBD1; v_call: TRBV10-3; j_call: TRBJ1-2; clone_size: NA; cdr3_nt: TGTGCCAGCGTAGGGGACAGGGACGTCTATGGCTACACCTTC; cdr3_aa: CASVGDRDVYGYTF
cdr3_length: 14; d_call: NA; v_call: TRBV7-3; j_call: TRBJ2-2; clone_size: once; cdr3_nt: TGTGCCAGCAGCTTCGGTGCGGGCACCGGGGAGCTGTTTTTT; cdr3_aa: CASSFGAGTGELFF
cdr3_length: 14; d_call: TRBD2; v_call: TRBV2; j_call: TRBJ2-1; clone_size: NA; cdr3_nt: TGTGCCAGCAGTGGGCTAGCGGGGGCAAATGAGCAGTTCTTC; cdr3_aa: CASSGLAGANEQFF
cdr3_length: 14; d_call: NA; v_call: TRBV28; j_call: TRBJ2-3; clone_size: NA; cdr3_nt: TGTGCCTCTGGCGGGAACCTCTTGACAGATACGCAGTATTTT; cdr3_aa: CASGGNLLTDTQYF
cdr3_length: 14; d_call: TRBD1; v_call: TRBV6-5; j_call: TRBJ1-2; clone_size: NA; cdr3_nt: TGTGCCAGCAGTTCTATAGGGACAGACTATGGCTACACCTTC; cdr3_aa: CASSSIGTDYGYTF
cdr3_length: 15; d_call: NA; v_call: TRBV29-1; j_call: TRBJ1-4; clone_size: NA; cdr3_nt: TGCAGCGTTACAAATACCGGGACACGATATGAAAAACTGTTTTTT; cdr3_aa: CSVTNTGTRYEKLFF
cdr3_length: 12; d_call: NA; v_call: TRBV12-3/TRBV12-4; j_call: TRBJ1-3; clone_size: NA; cdr3_nt: TGTGCCAGCAGCCAGTCCCAAAACACCATATATTTT; cdr3_aa: CASSQSQNTIYF
cdr3_length: 16; d_call: NA; v_call: TRBV27; j_call: TRBJ2-7; clone_size: NA; cdr3_nt: TGTGCCAGCAGTTTAGGTGCGGGCTCCCCCTCCTACGAGCAGTACTTC; cdr3_aa: CASSLGAGSPSYEQYF
cdr3_length: 13; d_call: NA; v_call: TRBV6-6; j_call: TRBJ1-2; clone_size: NA; cdr3_nt: TGTGCCAGCAGCCGCCACAGTGTTGATGGCTACACCTTC; cdr3_aa: CASSRHSVDGYTF
cdr3_length: 14; d_call: NA; v_call: TRBV3-1/TRBV3-2; j_call: TRBJ1-5; clone_size: NA; cdr3_nt: TGTGCCAGCAGCCACCGAGCCAGGGATCAGCCCCAGCATTTT; cdr3_aa: CASSHRARDQPQHF
cdr3_length: 14; d_call: TRBD1; v_call: TRBV19; j_call: TRBJ1-1; clone_size: NA; cdr3_nt: TGTGCCAGTACTCAGGGACAGGCGAACACTGAAGCTTTCTTT; cdr3_aa: CASTQGQANTEAFF
cdr3_length: 14; d_call: NA; v_call: TRBV29-1; j_call: TRBJ1-1; clone_size: NA; cdr3_nt: TGCAGCGTTGAAGAGGGGGGACGACGCACTGAAGCTTTCTTT; cdr3_aa: CSVEEGGRRTEAFF
cdr3_length: 13; d_call: NA; v_call: TRBV7-8; j_call: TRBJ1-1; clone_size: NA; cdr3_nt: TGTGCCAGCAGCATTGACAGCTACACTGAAGCTTTCTTT; cdr3_aa: CASSIDSYTEAFF
cdr3_length: 15; d_call: NA; v_call: TRBV30; j_call: TRBJ1-6; clone_size: NA; cdr3_nt: TGTGCCTGGAAGGGTCCGGGACTTCTTAATTCACCCCTCCACTTT; cdr3_aa: CAWKGPGLLNSPLHF
cdr3_length: 13; d_call: NA; v_call: TRBV6-5; j_call: TRBJ1-2; clone_size: NA; cdr3_nt: TGTGCCAGCAGAAGGACAGACAACTATGGCTACACCTTC; cdr3_aa: CASRRTDNYGYTF
cdr3_length: 17; d_call: TRBD1; v_call: TRBV18; j_call: TRBJ2-2; clone_size: NA; cdr3_nt: TGTGCCAGCTCACAACTACAGGGGCGGATGGGCACCGGGGAGCTGTTTTTT; cdr3_aa: CASSQLQGRMGTGELFF
cdr3_length: 15; d_call: NA; v_call: TRBV11-2; j_call: TRBJ2-3; clone_size: NA; cdr3_nt: TGTGCCAGCAGCTTAGATCCGTCTAGCACAGATACGCAGTATTTT; cdr3_aa: CASSLDPSSTDTQYF
cdr3_length: 15; d_call: TRBD1; v_call: TRBV3-1/TRBV3-2; j_call: TRBJ1-4; clone_size: NA; cdr3_nt: TGTGCCAGCAGCCATGCGGGACAGGGGAATGAAAAACTGTTTTTT; cdr3_aa: CASSHAGQGNEKLFF
cdr3_length: 13; d_call: NA; v_call: TRBV27; j_call: TRBJ2-7; clone_size: NA; cdr3_nt: TGTGCCAGCAGTTTTCTCGGGGGCTACGAGCAGTACTTC; cdr3_aa: CASSFLGGYEQYF
cdr3_length: 13; d_call: NA; v_call: TRBV25-1; j_call: TRBJ1-2; clone_size: NA; cdr3_nt: TGTGCCAGCAGTGAACTTAATCGCGGTGGCTACACCTTC; cdr3_aa: CASSELNRGGYTF
cdr3_length: 13; d_call: NA; v_call: TRBV20-1; j_call: TRBJ1-2; clone_size: NA; cdr3_nt: TGCAGTGCTAGTAACAGCCTTAACTATGGCTACACCTTC; cdr3_aa: CSASNSLNYGYTF
cdr3_length: 17; d_call: TRBD2; v_call: TRBV7-9; j_call: TRBJ2-3; clone_size: NA; cdr3_nt: TGTGCCAGCAGCTTAGGTGCGACTAGCGATATAGTAGATACGCAGTATTTT; cdr3_aa: CASSLGATSDIVDTQYF